This T cell receptor (beta chain) appears in the sequencing data of a study of T cell changes during pregnancy in multiple sclerosis. As for this clone: An end of the junction does not agree with germline; a read error may underlie this.

Generated by immunoSEQ multiplex PCR, the TCRdb table keeps only in-frame clones and is missing some. This table holds about 69,000 clones, about 91% found once. This CDR3 region has 13 residues. Germline lookup yields CDR1 SGHAT and CDR2 FQDESV (reference sequence). The sample in question was CD4+ T cells from peripheral blood mononuclear cells, obtained in the third trimester of pregnancy. This receptor was taken from a female donor in good health, enrolled as a control in a pregnancy study. The chain is built from TRBV11-1 and TRBJ2-7, with a weak D call TRBD2 (6 bases). Here the CDR3 reads CTSSRGEAGEQYF. CDR3 sequence (DNA): TGTACCAGCAGCCGCGGGGAGGCGGGCGAGCAGTACTTC. Combining the CDR3 with reference TRBV11-1 and TRBJ2-7 gives the whole variable domain EAEVAQSPRYKITEKSQAVAFWCDPISGHATLYWYRQILGQGPELLVQFQDESVVDDSQLPKDRFSAERLKGVDSTLKIQPAELGDSAMYLCTSSRGEAGEQYFGPGTRLTVT.